This entry is about one T cell receptor (beta chain). The entry originates in a study of blood T cell repertoires in COVID-19. The wider study: Donors in the United States, Italy and Spain gave samples during acute or convalescent COVID-19. The analysed material was cDNA or gDNA that came from T cells, B-cell-depleted T cells, or PBMCs.

Original methodology: Cell counts per sample came from amplifying reference gene primers. TCRdb's table, derived via immunoSEQ multiplex PCR, lists solely in-frame clones and lacks some. The D gene and trimming were derived from the DNA, and the V and J assignments and clone size from that table. The sample holds roughly 200,000 clones, around 90% seen once. CDR1 SGHRS and CDR2 YFSETQ come from the germline V gene. After removal of 4 bases from V and 3 bases from J, the junction contained 4 bases not matched to a gene. CDR3 length equals 14 residues. The gene calls are TRBV5-1 and TRBJ2-7; 10 bases align to TRBD1. Sequencing was done on a sample of peripheral blood. The sequence derives from a man aged 40-49 years with active or convalescent COVID-19. Written as DNA, the CDR3 is TGCGCCAGCAGCGCGGGACAGGGGTTCTACGAGCAGTACTTC. Translating it yields CASSAGQGFYEQYF.